There are many counts of the clone carrying this TCR beta chain. The antigen is undetermined. TCRdb re-called the PCR reads via MiXCR. The table lists fewer than 25,000 clones, around 18% of them singletons. This record belongs to a study of metastatic and nonmetastatic thyroid tumors. Study outcomes and limitations: Relative to benign nodules, malignant thyroid tumors were reportedly characterized by significantly elevated TCR beta diversity in blood and tumor.

Every patient underwent thyroid surgery untreated. The V and J ends lost 4 bases and 0 bases respectively, with 6 bases between them. The CDR3 extends over 13 amino acids. The germline CDR1 and CDR2 sequences are WNHNN and SYGVQD (reference sequence). The sequenced sample consisted of blood. The source is a male donor with papillary thyroid cancer or a benign thyroid nodule (not recorded which). Some clones in this sample may be carry-over from other donors' samples. This chain links TRBV10-1 with TRBJ1-1, with no clear D. The CDR3 bases are TGCGCCAGCAGTGGGCGGCTGAACACTGAAGCTTTCTTT. Amino acid sequence: CASSGRLNTEAFF.